The source of this T cell receptor (beta chain) is a study of technical replicates of blood from a handful of donors. The ends lost 0 bases at V and 3 bases at J; junction bases unmatched: 11. Per the germline V gene, CDR1 is SGHNT and CDR2 is YENEEA. The CDR3 sequence is 18 residues long. This clone was recorded once. Sequencing was performed with immunoSEQ multiplex PCR; in TCRdb, only in-frame clones are kept and a portion is missing. The sample lists roughly 72,000 clones; about 93% were seen once. The clonotype comes from a human donor in good health. Source material: T cells isolated from PBMCs. This chain joins TRBV11-3 and TRBJ2-7; 10 bases align to TRBD2. The CDR3 DNA reads as TGTGCCAGCAGCTTAGACCGAGCGGGAGGGCCTGGAAGCTACGAGCAGTACTTC. It specifies CASSLDRAGGPGSYEQYF.